Listed below are T cell receptor beta chains from one sample, sequenced in a study of blood T cell repertoires in COVID-19. Clones were read by immunoSEQ multiplex PCR, and TCRdb kept only the in-frame ones, dropping some. The table lists about 260,000 clones, about 88% of them singletons. The sample taken for sequencing was PBMCs or T cells enriched from blood (not recorded which). Every receptor here comes from a man in his thirties or forties with acute COVID-19. CDR3s include the opening cysteine and the closing phenylalanine or tryptophan. D genes are given only for firm matches. Clone size is shown for a subset of rows, as once, few, many or a class of expanded clone.

j_call v_call d_call clone_size cdr3_nt cdr3_aa
TRBJ2-1 TRBV5-1 TRBD1 few TGCGCCAGCAGCAAGGGACAGGCTAACAATGAGCAGTTCTTC CASSKGQANNEQFF
TRBJ1-6 TRBV9 - - TGTGCCAGCAGCGTAGTGGGAGGATCACCCCTCCACTTT CASSVVGGSPLHF
TRBJ1-6 TRBV4-1 TRBD1 - TGCGCCAGCAGCCTCGCGGGGTTGCGACAGGGGTTGAATTCACCCCTCCACTTT CASSLAGLRQGLNSPLHF
TRBJ1-6 TRBV2 TRBD1 - TGTGCCAGCACCCCGGAAGGGGGCGCGGTATTGAATTCACCCCTCCACTTT CASTPEGGAVLNSPLHF
TRBJ1-1 TRBV30 - - TGTGCCTGGAGTGTACGAGCTATAGAAGCTTTCTTT CAWSVRAIEAFF
TRBJ1-1 TRBV11-2 - - TGTGCCAGCAGCTTACATAAGGGGGGGGCTTTCTTT CASSLHKGGAFF
TRBJ1-2 TRBV29-1 - - TGCAGCGTGGGGGGGGTCCAGGGCTACACCTTC CSVGGVQGYTF
TRBJ1-1 TRBV7-9 TRBD1 - TGTGCCAGCAGCTCAGACAGGGGAAGGGTCACTGAAGCTTTCTTT CASSSDRGRVTEAFF
TRBJ1-1 TRBV5-4 TRBD1 - TGTGCCAGCAGCAGCCACGGGATGGACAGGGGCACTGAAGCTTTCTTT CASSSHGMDRGTEAFF
TRBJ2-1 TRBV10-3 TRBD2 - TGTGCCATCAGCAGAGCCGGGACTAGCGGCAATGAGCAGTTCTTC CAISRAGTSGNEQFF
TRBJ2-5 TRBV2 - - TGTGCCAGCAGTGCTCCTTGGACTACCTGGGAGACCCAGTACTTC CASSAPWTTWETQYF
TRBJ1-2 TRBV7-2 TRBD1 - TGTGCCAGCGGACAGGACAGAACCACCTATGGCTACACCTTC CASGQDRTTYGYTF
TRBJ1-6 TRBV5-1 TRBD1 - TGTGCCAGCAGCCGAGATCTACAGGGGCGAAGGGCCGATTCACCCCTCCACTTT CASSRDLQGRRADSPLHF
TRBJ2-4 TRBV5-8 TRBD1 - TGTGCCAGCGGAGAGGGGGCGGCCAAAAACATTCAGTACTTC CASGEGAAKNIQYF
TRBJ1-5 TRBV28 - - TGTGCCAGCAGCTCAGGCAGTACAGGACATTTT CASSSGSTGHF
TRBJ2-2 TRBV5-1 TRBD2 - TGTGCCAGCACTAGGACTAGCGGTAACACCGGGGAGCTGTTTTTT CASTRTSGNTGELFF
TRBJ1-5 TRBV7-9 - - TGTGCCAGCAGCTTAGGGGCCCAGCCCCAGCATTTT CASSLGAQPQHF
TRBJ1-1 TRBV6-5 - - TGTGCCAGCAGTTCAGAGGGTACTTGGGGCACTGAAGCTTTCTTT CASSSEGTWGTEAFF
TRBJ2-5 TRBV5-1 - - TGCGCCAGCAGCTTCGGACTTGGGAAAGAAGAGACCCAGTACTTC CASSFGLGKEETQYF
TRBJ1-1 TRBV15 - few TGTGCCACCAGCGCGGTGAGGAACACTGAAGCTTTCTTT CATSAVRNTEAFF
TRBJ1-2 TRBV7-6 TRBD1 once TGTGCCAGCAGCCCGGACAGGGCGAACTATGGCTACACCTTC CASSPDRANYGYTF
TRBJ1-4 TRBV5-1 TRBD1 - TGCGCCAGCAGCGAGGGACAGGGGTTGTTGGAAAAACTGTTTTTT CASSEGQGLLEKLFF
TRBJ2-3 TRBV19 - - TGTGCCAGTAGTATCGGTAGCACAGATACGCAGTATTTT CASSIGSTDTQYF
TRBJ2-2 TRBV12-2 - - TGTGCAAGTCGCTGCGTGCCGGGCGGGGAGCTGTTTTTT CASRCVPGGELFF
TRBJ1-2 TRBV12-3/TRBV12-4 - - TGTGCCAGCAGTCAAACAGAGAACTATGGCTACACCTTC CASSQTENYGYTF
TRBJ2-2 TRBV18 - - TGTGCCAGCTCACCATCGATCGGCGGGGGCGGGATCGGGGAGCTGTTTTTT CASSPSIGGGGIGELFF
TRBJ1-1 TRBV6-4 - - TGTGCCAGCAGTCCCAACAAGAACACTGAAGCTTTCTTT CASSPNKNTEAFF
TRBJ2-5 TRBV11-2 TRBD2 - TGTGCCAGCAGCCCACTCCCGGATGGCGGGGGGTTTGGTGAGACCCAGTACTTC CASSPLPDGGGFGETQYF
TRBJ2-3 TRBV2 - - TGTGCCAGCAGTGACAGTAAAAATTTTGGCGATACGCAGTATTTT CASSDSKNFGDTQYF
TRBJ2-3 TRBV4-3 TRBD2 - TGCGCCAGCAGCCAAGACCCGGGGGGACTAGCTCCCGCAGATACGCAGTATTTT CASSQDPGGLAPADTQYF
TRBJ2-1 TRBV5-5 - - TGTGCCAGCAGCTTCCTTACAGGGAGTTGGGAGCAGTTCTTC CASSFLTGSWEQFF
TRBJ1-6 TRBV28 - - TGTGCCAGCGCTAAAGGAGGGTCGGATTCACCCCTCCACTTT CASAKGGSDSPLHF
TRBJ1-5 TRBV7-2 TRBD1 - TGTGCCAGCAGCCGCCCCGACAGGGGACAACAGCCCCAGCATTTT CASSRPDRGQQPQHF
TRBJ1-1 TRBV7-8 TRBD1 - TGTGCCAGCAGCGCACAGACAGGGTATAACACTGAAGCTTTCTTT CASSAQTGYNTEAFF
TRBJ2-1 TRBV14 - - TGTGCCAGCAGCCAAGCTATCCGGGTCCTACGTCTCAATGAGCAGTTCTTC CASSQAIRVLRLNEQFF
TRBJ1-6 TRBV5-4 TRBD1 once TGTGCCAGCAGCTTCCCGGGACAGGCGGGTTCACCCCTCCACTTT CASSFPGQAGSPLHF
TRBJ1-6 TRBV19 - - TGTGCCAGTAGTGTCAACAGGGATAATTCACCCCTCCACTTT CASSVNRDNSPLHF
TRBJ1-1 TRBV11-2 - - TGTGTGGGGCAGGGCCAACGGGGGGACACTGAAGCTTTCTTT CVGQGQRGDTEAFF
TRBJ2-1 TRBV5-1 - - TGCGCCAGCAGGGGGGGGCAGAGCTCCTACAATGAGCAGTTCTTC CASRGGQSSYNEQFF
TRBJ2-1 TRBV7-2 TRBD2 - TGTGCCAGCAGCTTAGGGACTAGCGGTTACAATGAGCAGTTCTTC CASSLGTSGYNEQFF
TRBJ1-1 TRBV5-1 - few TGCGCCAGCAGCTACGACGGGGGGTCGAACACTGAAGCTTTCTTT CASSYDGGSNTEAFF
TRBJ2-1 TRBV4-1 TRBD2 - TGCGCCAGCAGCCATACTAGCGGGATTCACAATGAGCAGTTCTTC CASSHTSGIHNEQFF
TRBJ1-2 TRBV2 - - TGTGCCAGCACCCCTACAACCCAGGGATATGGCTACACCTTC CASTPTTQGYGYTF
TRBJ2-3 TRBV19 - - TGTGCCAGTACCCGAGGGACATATGACACAGATACGCAGTATTTT CASTRGTYDTDTQYF
TRBJ1-5 TRBV28 - - TGTGCCAGCAGGTCAACTAGGAATCAGCCCCAGCATTTT CASRSTRNQPQHF
TRBJ2-3 TRBV5-8 - - TGTGCCAGCAGCTCCCTTGGTACAGGGAGCACAGATACGCAGTATTTT CASSSLGTGSTDTQYF
TRBJ2-3 TRBV4-3 - - TGCGCCAGCAGCCAAGGTAGATACACAGATACGCAGTATTTT CASSQGRYTDTQYF
TRBJ1-4 TRBV3-1/TRBV3-2 TRBD1 - TGTGCCAGCAGCCAACAGGGACAGGGAGTAAGGCTGTTTTTT CASSQQGQGVRLFF
TRBJ2-5 TRBV5-4 TRBD2 few TGTGCCAGCAGCCCCAGACTAGCGGGAGGCCCCCGGTACTTC CASSPRLAGGPRYF
TRBJ2-2 TRBV6-5 - - TGTGCCAGCAGTTTCGGGCAGGGGATGTACACCGGGGAGCTGTTTTTT CASSFGQGMYTGELFF